The present T cell receptor (beta chain) was sequenced within a study of T cell responses to AZD1222 COVID-19 vaccine. Method: immunoSEQ multiplex PCR; TCRdb's copy keeps in-frame clones and lacks some. The profile shows about 160,000 clones, roughly nine tenths of them singletons. The CDR3 covers 14 residues. V was clipped by 4 bases and J by 3 bases, with 10 bases between them. Germline V gene data show CDR1 as SGHTA and CDR2 as FQGNSA. The chain employs TRBV7-2 and TRBJ1-5, with unresolved D. This sample comprised peripheral blood, obtained on day 0 of AZD1222 vaccination. The sequence derives from an adult in good health. The CDR3 loop is CASSSQLNNQPQHF. In DNA, the CDR3 is TGTGCCAGCAGCTCGCAGCTTAACAATCAGCCCCAGCATTTT.